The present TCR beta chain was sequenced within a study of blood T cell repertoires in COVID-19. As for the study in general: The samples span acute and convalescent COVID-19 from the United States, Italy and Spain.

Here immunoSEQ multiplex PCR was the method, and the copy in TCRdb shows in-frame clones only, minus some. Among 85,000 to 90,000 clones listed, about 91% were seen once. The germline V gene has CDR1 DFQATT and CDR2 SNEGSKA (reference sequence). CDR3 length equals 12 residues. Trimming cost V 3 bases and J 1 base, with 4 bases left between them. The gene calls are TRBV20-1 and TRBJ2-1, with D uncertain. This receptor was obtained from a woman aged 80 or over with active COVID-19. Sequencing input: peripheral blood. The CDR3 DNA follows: TGCAGTGCTAGTCTGTCCTACAATGAGCAGTTCTTC. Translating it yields CSASLSYNEQFF.